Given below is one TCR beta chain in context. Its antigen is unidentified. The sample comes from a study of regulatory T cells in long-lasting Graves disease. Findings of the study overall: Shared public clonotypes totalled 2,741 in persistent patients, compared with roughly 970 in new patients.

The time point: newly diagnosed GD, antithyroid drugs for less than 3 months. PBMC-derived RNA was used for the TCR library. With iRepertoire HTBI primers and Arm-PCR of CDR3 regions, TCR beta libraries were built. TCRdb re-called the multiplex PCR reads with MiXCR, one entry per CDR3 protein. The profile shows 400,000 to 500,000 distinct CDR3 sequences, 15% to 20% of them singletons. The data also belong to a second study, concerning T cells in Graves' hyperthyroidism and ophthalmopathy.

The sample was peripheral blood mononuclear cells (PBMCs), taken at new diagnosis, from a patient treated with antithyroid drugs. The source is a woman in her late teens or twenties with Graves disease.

CDR3 sequence reads: CASSLGTIAGGTDTQYF. For the CDR3, the DNA is TGTGCCAGCAGCTTAGGCACAATAGCGGGAGGCACAGATACGCAGTATTTT. This chain connects TRBV11-2 to TRBJ2-3, with TRBD2 matching 9 bases. The CDR3 runs to 17 residues. Looked up from germline, CDR1 is SGHAT and CDR2 is FQNNGV. With 1 base clipped from V and 1 base from J, the junction kept 6 bases outside the gene matches.